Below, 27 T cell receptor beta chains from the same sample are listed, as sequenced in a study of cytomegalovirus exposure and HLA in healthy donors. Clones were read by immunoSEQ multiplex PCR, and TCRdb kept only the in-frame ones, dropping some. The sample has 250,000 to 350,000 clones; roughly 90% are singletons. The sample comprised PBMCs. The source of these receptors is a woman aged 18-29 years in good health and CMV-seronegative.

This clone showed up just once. The CDR3 DNA follows: TGCGCCAGCAGCTCGACCGGGACTAGCGGCTACGAGCAGTACTTC. Its translation: CASSSTGTSGYEQYF. This sequence joins TRBV5-1 and TRBJ2-7; 11 positions match TRBD2. Germline V gene lookup returns CDR1 SGHRS and CDR2 YFSETQ. Trimming cost V 3 bases and J 3 bases; bases outside gene matches: 5. The CDR3 is made up of 15 amino acids.

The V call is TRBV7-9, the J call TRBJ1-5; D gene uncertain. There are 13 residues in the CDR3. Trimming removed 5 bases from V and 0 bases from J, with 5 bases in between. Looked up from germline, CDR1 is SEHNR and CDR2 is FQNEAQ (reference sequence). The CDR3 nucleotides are TGTGCCAGCAGCCTCAGTAGCAATCAGCCCCAGCATTTT. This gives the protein CASSLSSNQPQHF.

CDR3 bases: TGTGCCAGCAGTTCCTCGTCAGCACTAGCGGGAGCGACCGATACGCAGTATTTT. It specifies CASSSSSALAGATDTQYF. The rearrangement uses TRBV28 and TRBJ2-3; the match to TRBD2 covers 11 bases. Germline trimming cut 4 bases from V and 6 bases from J; bases unmatched to any gene: 15. The germline gives CDR1 MDHEN, CDR2 SYDVKM. This CDR3 contains 18 residues.

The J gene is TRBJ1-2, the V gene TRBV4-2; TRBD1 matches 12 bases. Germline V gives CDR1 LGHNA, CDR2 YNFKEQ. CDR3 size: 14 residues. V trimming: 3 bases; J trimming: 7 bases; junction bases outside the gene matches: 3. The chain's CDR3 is CASSQGQGAGGYTF. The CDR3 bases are TGTGCCAGCAGCCAGGGACAGGGGGCGGGTGGCTACACCTTC.

Written as DNA, the CDR3 is TGTGCCAGCAGTTACCAACAGGGGCCAAACTATGGCTACACCTTC. Protein product: CASSYQQGPNYGYTF. V gene TRBV6-5 combines with J gene TRBJ1-2, with 7 positions matching TRBD1. Trimming at V came to 2 bases and at J to 2 bases, leaving 5 bases not matched to a gene. The CDR3 is 15 residues long. Germline V CDR1 and CDR2: MNHEY, SVGAGI.

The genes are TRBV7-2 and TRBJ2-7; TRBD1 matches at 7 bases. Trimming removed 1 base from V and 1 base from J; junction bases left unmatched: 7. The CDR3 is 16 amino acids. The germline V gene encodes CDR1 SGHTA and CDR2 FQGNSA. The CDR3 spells CASSLGGQLISYEQYF. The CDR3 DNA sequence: TGTGCCAGCAGCTTAGGGGGACAGCTTATATCCTACGAGCAGTACTTC.

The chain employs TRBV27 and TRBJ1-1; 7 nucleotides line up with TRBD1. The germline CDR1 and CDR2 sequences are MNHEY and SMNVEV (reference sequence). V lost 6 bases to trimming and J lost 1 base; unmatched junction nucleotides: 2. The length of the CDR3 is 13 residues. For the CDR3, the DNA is TGTGCCAGCAGCGGGACAGCGAACACTGAAGCTTTCTTT. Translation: CASSGTANTEAFF.

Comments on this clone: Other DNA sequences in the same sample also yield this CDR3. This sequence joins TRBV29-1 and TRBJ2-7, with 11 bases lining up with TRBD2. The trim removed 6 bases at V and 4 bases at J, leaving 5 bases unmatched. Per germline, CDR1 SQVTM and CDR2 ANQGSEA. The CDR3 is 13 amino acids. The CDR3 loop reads CSVAGTSGYEQYF. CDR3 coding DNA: TGCAGCGTAGCGGGGACTAGCGGATACGAGCAGTACTTC.

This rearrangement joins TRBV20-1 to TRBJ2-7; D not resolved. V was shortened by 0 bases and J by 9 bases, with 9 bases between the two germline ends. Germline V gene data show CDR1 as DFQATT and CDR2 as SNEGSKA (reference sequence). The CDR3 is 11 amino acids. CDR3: CSARDTIGQYF. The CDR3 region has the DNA TGCAGTGCTAGAGACACTATCGGGCAGTACTTC.

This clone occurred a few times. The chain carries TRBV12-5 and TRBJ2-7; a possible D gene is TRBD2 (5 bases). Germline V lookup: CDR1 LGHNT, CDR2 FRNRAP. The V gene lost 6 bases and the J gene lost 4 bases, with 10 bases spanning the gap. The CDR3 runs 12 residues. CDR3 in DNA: TGTGCTAGTGGGATGGACTCTTACGAGCAGTACTTC. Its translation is CASGMDSYEQYF.

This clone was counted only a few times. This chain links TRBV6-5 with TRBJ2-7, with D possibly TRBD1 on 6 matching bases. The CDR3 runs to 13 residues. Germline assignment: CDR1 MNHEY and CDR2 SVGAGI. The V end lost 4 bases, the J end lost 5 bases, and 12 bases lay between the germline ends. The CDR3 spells CASSFSDRNEQYF. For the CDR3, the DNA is TGTGCCAGCAGTTTCTCGGACAGAAACGAGCAGTACTTC.

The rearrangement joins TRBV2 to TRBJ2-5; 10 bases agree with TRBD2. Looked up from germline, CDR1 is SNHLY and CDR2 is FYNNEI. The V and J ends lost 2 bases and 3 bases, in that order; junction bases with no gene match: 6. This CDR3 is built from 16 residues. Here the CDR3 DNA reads TGTGCCAGCAGTGAACGAGGCCTAGCGGGAGAAGAGACCCAGTACTTC. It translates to CASSERGLAGEETQYF. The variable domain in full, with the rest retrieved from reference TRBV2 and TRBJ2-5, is EPEVTQTPSHQVTQMGQEVILRCVPISNHLYFYWYRQILGQKVEFLVSFYNNEISEKSEIFDDQFSVERPDGSNFTLKIRSTKLEDSAMYFCASSERGLAGEETQYFGPGTRLLVL.

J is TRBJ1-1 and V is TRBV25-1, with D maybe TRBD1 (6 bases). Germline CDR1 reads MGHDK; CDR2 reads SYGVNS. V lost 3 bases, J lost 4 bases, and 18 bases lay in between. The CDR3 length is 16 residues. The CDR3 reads CASSESVGGAATEAFF. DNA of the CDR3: TGTGCCAGCAGTGAGTCAGTGGGGGGGGCGGCCACTGAAGCTTTCTTT.

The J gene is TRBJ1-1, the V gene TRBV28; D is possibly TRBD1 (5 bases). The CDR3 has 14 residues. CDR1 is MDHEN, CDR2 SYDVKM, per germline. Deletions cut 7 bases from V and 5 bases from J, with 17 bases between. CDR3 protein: CASTTGQGWTEAFF. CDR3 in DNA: TGTGCCAGCACCACCGGCCAGGGCTGGACTGAAGCTTTCTTT.

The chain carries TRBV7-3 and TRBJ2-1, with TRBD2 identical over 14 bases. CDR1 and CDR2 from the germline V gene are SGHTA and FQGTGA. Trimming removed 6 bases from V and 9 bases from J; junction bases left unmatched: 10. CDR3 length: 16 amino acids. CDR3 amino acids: CASSRRLAGGPGEQFF. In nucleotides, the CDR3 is TGTGCCAGCAGTCGAAGACTAGCGGGAGGGCCGGGTGAGCAGTTCTTC. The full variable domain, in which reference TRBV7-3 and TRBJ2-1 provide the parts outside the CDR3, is GAGVSQTPSNKVTEKGKYVELRCDPISGHTALYWYRQSLGQGPEFLIYFQGTGAADDSGLPNDRFFAVRPEGSVSTLKIQRTERGDSAVYLCASSRRLAGGPGEQFFGPGTRLTVL.

CDR3 amino acids: CASSQDPGSQETQYF. The CDR3 DNA reads TGCGCCAGCAGCCAAGATCCGGGAAGTCAAGAGACCCAGTACTTC. This chain joins TRBV4-1 and TRBJ2-5; tentatively, D is TRBD2 (5 bases). The CDR3 sequence is 15 residues long. The V end lost 0 bases, the J end lost 2 bases, and 10 bases lay between the germline ends. Per germline, CDR1 MGHRA and CDR2 YSYEKL.

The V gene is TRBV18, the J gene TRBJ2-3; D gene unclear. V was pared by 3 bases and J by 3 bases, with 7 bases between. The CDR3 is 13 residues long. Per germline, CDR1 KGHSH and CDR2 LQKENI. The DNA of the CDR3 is TGTGCCAGCTCACCCTCTGAGACAGATACGCAGTATTTT. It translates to CASSPSETDTQYF.

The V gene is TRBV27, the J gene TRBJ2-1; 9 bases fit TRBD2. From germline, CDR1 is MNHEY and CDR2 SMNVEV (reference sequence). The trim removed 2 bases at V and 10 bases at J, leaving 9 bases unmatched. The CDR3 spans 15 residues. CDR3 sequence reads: CASSLSGGLASEQFF. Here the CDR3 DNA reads TGTGCCAGCAGTTTAAGCGGGGGACTAGCCAGCGAGCAGTTCTTC.

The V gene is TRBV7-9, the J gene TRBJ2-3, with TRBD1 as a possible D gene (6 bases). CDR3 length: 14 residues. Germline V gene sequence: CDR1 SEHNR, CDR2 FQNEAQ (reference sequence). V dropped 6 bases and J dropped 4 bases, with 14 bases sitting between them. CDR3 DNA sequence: TGTGCCAGCAGGTCGGATAAGGGGGCAGATACGCAGTATTTT. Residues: CASRSDKGADTQYF. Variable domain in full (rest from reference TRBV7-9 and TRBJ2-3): DTGVSQNPRHKITKRGQNVTFRCDPISEHNRLYWYRQTLGQGPEFLTYFQNEAQLEKSRLLSDRFSAERPKGSFSTLEIQRTEQGDSAMYLCASRSDKGADTQYFGPGTRLTVL.

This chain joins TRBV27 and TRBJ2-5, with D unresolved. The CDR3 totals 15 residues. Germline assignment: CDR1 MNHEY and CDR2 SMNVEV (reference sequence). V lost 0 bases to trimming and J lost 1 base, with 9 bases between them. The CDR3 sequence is CASSLSRQTQETQYF. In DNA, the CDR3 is TGTGCCAGCAGTTTATCACGACAAACCCAAGAGACCCAGTACTTC.

The DNA of the CDR3 is TGTGCCAGCAGCTTAAGTGGGACAGTTGCTTCCTACGAGCAGTACTTC. Translation: CASSLSGTVASYEQYF. The chain links TRBV7-6 to TRBJ2-7; 7 nucleotides line up with TRBD1. Germline V CDR1 and CDR2: SGHVS, FNYEAQ. The CDR3 has 16 residues. The V segment lost 2 bases and the J segment 1 base; nucleotides outside the gene matches: 8. The variable domain in full, with the rest retrieved from reference TRBV7-6 and TRBJ2-7, is GAGVSQSPRYKVTKRGQDVALRCDPISGHVSLYWYRQALGQGPEFLTYFNYEAQQDKSGLPNDRFSAERPEGSISTLTIQRTEQRDSAMYRCASSLSGTVASYEQYFGPGTRLTVT.

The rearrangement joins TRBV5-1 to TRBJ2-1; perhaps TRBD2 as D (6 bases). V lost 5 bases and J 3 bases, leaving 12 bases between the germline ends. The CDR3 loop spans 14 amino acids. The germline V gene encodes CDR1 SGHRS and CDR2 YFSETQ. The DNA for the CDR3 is TGCGCCAGCAGGTCCGGGGGTGTCTACAATGAGCAGTTCTTC. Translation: CASRSGGVYNEQFF.

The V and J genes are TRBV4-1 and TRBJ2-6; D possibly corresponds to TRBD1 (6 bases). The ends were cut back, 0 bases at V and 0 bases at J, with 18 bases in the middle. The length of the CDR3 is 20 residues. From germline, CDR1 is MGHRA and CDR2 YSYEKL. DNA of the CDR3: TGCGCCAGCAGCCAAGATCGGACAGATCCTTCCCTCTCTGGGGCCAACGTCCTGACTTTC. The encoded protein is CASSQDRTDPSLSGANVLTF.

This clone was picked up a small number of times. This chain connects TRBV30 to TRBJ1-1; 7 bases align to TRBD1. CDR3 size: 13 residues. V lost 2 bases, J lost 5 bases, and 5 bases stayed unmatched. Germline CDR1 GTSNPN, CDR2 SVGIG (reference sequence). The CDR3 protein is CAWSRQGDTEAFF. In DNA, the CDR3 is TGTGCCTGGAGTAGGCAGGGGGATACTGAAGCTTTCTTT.

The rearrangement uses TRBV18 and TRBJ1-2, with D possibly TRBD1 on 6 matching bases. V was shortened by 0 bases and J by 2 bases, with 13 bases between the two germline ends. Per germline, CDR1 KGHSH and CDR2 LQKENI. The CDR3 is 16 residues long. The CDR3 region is CASSPPGGAENYGYTF. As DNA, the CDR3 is TGTGCCAGCTCACCACCGGGGGGGGCGGAGAACTATGGCTACACCTTC. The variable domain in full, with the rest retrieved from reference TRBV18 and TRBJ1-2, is NAGVMQNPRHLVRRRGQEARLRCSPMKGHSHVYWYRQLPEEGLKFMVYLQKENIIDESGMPKERFSAEFPKEGPSILRIQQVVRGDSAAYFCASSPPGGAENYGYTFGSGTRLTVV.

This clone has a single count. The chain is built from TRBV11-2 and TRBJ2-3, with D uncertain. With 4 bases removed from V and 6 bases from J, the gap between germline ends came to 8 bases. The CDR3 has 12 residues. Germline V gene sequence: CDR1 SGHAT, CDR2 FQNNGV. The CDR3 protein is CASSSRSDTQYF. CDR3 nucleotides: TGTGCCAGCAGCTCACGAAGCGATACGCAGTATTTT.

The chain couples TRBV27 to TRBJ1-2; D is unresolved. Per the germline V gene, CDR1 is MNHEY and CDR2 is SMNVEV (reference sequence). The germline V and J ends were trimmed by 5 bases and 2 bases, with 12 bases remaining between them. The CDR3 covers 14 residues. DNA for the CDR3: TGTGCCAGCAGTCTAGCGGCGGAAAACTATGGCTACACCTTC. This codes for CASSLAAENYGYTF.